The source of this T cell receptor (beta chain) is a study of CD8+ T cells in alopecia areata. Study context: Patients in the treated group were given tofacitinib by mouth, 5 to 10 mg twice a day.

Described treatment: oral pan-JAK inhibitor, 5-10 mg twice daily. Alopecia areata patients provided lesional scalp punch biopsies and peripheral blood. PBMCs yielded sorted CD4+ and CD8+ T cells. cDNA serving as the sequencing template came from extracted, reverse transcribed RNA. Data came from immunoSEQ multiplex PCR; TCRdb stores just in-frame clones and leaves some out. Of roughly 200,000 clones in the sample, 53% were seen once. Germline lookup yields CDR1 MNHNY and CDR2 SVGAGI (reference sequence). This CDR3 is 13 amino acids long. The V gene lost 6 bases and the J gene lost 2 bases, with 10 bases spanning the gap.

This sample comprised CD8+ T cells sorted from blood, obtained at week 24, from a patient treated with tofacitinib. The chain is built from TRBV6-6 and TRBJ1-1; D is perhaps TRBD1 (6 bases). This sequence was found in a human donor with alopecia areata. CDR3 nucleotides: TGTGCCAGCAGGGAGGACAGAAACACTGAAGCTTTCTTT. Translated, it gives CASREDRNTEAFF.